The present T cell receptor beta chain was sequenced within a study of identical twins. General study findings and limits: Zero-insertion findings could be partly confounded by invariant cells (MAIT and iNKT cells). Twins shared beta out-of-frame sequences in excess, but this excess was weaker. Out-of-frame alpha sequences common to twins exhibited a surplus of low generation probability.

Germline V lookup: CDR1 SGHDT, CDR2 YYEEEE. Trimming left V 2 bases short and J 0 bases short, with 8 bases between. This CDR3 has 15 amino acids. The donor group consisted entirely of healthy Caucasians. In its sample, this clonotype was seen many times. Its antigen is as yet unknown. TCRdb re-derived calls from the 5' RACE reads in MiXCR, one entry per CDR3 protein. The table has around 300,000 distinct CDR3 sequences, approximately 8% seen once; the top ten hold around 2.1%. Another study also made use of these data, one on yellow fever vaccine responses in identical twins.

The V call is TRBV5-6, the J call TRBJ2-2; D is uncertain. The sample comprised memory (CD45RO+) T cells sorted from blood. The source of this sequence is a woman younger than 30 in good health. The DNA of the CDR3 is TGTGCCAGCAGCTTTCGGGCTCCGAACACCGGGGAGCTGTTTTTT. The encoded protein is CASSFRAPNTGELFF.